This entry concerns a single TCR beta chain. Its antigen is still unknown. This sample is part of a study of OX40 agonist ivuxolimab in advanced cancers. General study points: Both blood CD4+ and CD8+ T cells showed clonal growth by week 6 at 0.1 to 3.0 mg/kg. CD8+ T cells averaged more expanded clones than CD4+.

Sequencing used immunoSEQ multiplex PCR; TCRdb keeps in-frame clones, though not all of them. The sample lists about 94,000 clones, 87% occurring once. Samples of blood were obtained at baseline, on cycle 4 day 1, and on cycle 7 day 1. Germline CDR1 reads MNHEY; CDR2 reads SVGAGI. This CDR3 has 15 residues. V dropped 6 bases and J dropped 0 bases, with 15 bases sitting between them. The receptor was isolated from an adult with an advanced solid tumor such as melanoma, head and neck, liver or kidney cancer. This specimen was CD4+ or CD8+ T cells sorted from blood, taken in a trial of the OX40 agonist ivuxolimab. V usage is TRBV6-5 and J usage is TRBJ2-7, with D perhaps TRBD1 or TRBD2 (5 bases each). CDR3 nucleotides: TGTGCCAGCAGCCCACGGGACGTAAGCTCCTACGAGCAGTACTTC. Translation gives CASSPRDVSSYEQYF.